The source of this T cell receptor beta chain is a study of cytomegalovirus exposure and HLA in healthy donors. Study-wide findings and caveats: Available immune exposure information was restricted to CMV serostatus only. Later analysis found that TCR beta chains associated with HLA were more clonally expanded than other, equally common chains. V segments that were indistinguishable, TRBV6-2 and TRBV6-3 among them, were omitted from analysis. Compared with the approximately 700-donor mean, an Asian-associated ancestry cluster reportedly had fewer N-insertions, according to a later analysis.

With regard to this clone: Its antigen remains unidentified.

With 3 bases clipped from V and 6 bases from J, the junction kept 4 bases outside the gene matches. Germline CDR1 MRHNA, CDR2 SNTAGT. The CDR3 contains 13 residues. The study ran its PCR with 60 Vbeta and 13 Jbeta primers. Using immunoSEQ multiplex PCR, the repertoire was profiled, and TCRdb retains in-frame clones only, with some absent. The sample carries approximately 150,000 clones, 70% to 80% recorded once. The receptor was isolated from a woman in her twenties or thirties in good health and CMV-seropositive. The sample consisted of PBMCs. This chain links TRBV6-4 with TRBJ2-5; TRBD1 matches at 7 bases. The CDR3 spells CASSESDRQTQYF. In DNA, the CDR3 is TGTGCCAGCAGTGAGTCGGACAGGCAGACCCAGTACTTC.